A single sample is the source of the 17 T cell receptor beta chains below, sequenced in a study of blood T cell repertoires in COVID-19. Some clones are missing from TCRdb's copy, which holds only in-frame ones; the method was immunoSEQ multiplex PCR. The sample has some 530,000 clones; 80% to 90% are singletons. Sequencing was carried out using peripheral blood. The receptors come from a human donor in a cohort sampled during active COVID-19.

V is TRBV19 and J is TRBJ2-7; TRBD1 matches at 8 bases. The CDR3 spans 11 residues. The V gene end was trimmed by 6 bases and the J gene end by 5 bases; junction bases not matched to a gene: 0. Germline V gene lookup returns CDR1 LNHDA and CDR2 SQIVND (reference sequence). The CDR3 region is CASRDRDEQYF. The CDR3 DNA is TGTGCCAGTAGGGACAGGGACGAGCAGTACTTC.

As for this clone: Other nucleotide sequences from this sample produce the same CDR3. This chain uses TRBV7-2 with TRBJ2-7; D possibly corresponds to TRBD1 (7 bases). The CDR3 contains 13 residues. Germline assignment: CDR1 SGHTA and CDR2 FQGNSA. Deletions cut 0 bases from V and 5 bases from J, with 8 bases between. The chain's CDR3 is CASSLARGDEQYF. CDR3 DNA sequence: TGTGCCAGCAGCTTAGCCAGGGGGGACGAGCAGTACTTC.

The CDR3 loop is CASSLGPTVTGYTF. The DNA for the CDR3 is TGTGCCAGCAGCTTAGGCCCGACAGTCACTGGCTACACCTTC. The chain employs TRBV7-9 and TRBJ1-2; perhaps TRBD1 as D (5 bases). V was pared by 1 base and J by 7 bases, with 13 bases between. Germline V gene data show CDR1 as SEHNR and CDR2 as FQNEAQ (reference sequence). The CDR3 covers 14 residues. The full variable domain, with the rest looked up from reference TRBV7-9 and TRBJ1-2, is DTGVSQNPRHKITKRGQNVTFRCDPISEHNRLYWYRQTLGQGPEFLTYFQNEAQLEKSRLLSDRFSAERPKGSFSTLEIQRTEQGDSAMYLCASSLGPTVTGYTFGSGTRLTVV.

This chain links TRBV5-6 with TRBJ2-3; 10 nucleotides agree with TRBD1. The V gene's germline CDR1 is SGHDT and CDR2 YYEEEE. V shed 0 bases, J shed 5 bases, and the junction held 3 bases outside the gene matches. The CDR3 totals 15 residues. The CDR3 nucleotides read TGTGCCAGCAGCTTGGGACAGGGGGCTGAAGATACGCAGTATTTT. Its protein is CASSLGQGAEDTQYF.

The genes are TRBV6-2 or TRBV6-3 and TRBJ2-7; D not resolved. The CDR3 spans 12 residues. Trimming removed 4 bases at V and 3 bases at J, with 7 bases between. Germline values: CDR1 MNHEY, CDR2 SVGEGT. The CDR3 region is CASSLEFYEQYF. CDR3 DNA: TGTGCCAGCAGTTTAGAGTTCTACGAGCAGTACTTC.

V is TRBV30 and J is TRBJ1-4, with TRBD1 matching 9 bases. With V trimmed by 8 bases and J by 0 bases, 4 bases remained unmatched. From germline, CDR1 is GTSNPN and CDR2 SVGIG (reference sequence). There are 14 residues in the CDR3. CDR3 DNA sequence: TGTGCCGGGGACAGGGTCTCAACTAATGAAAAACTGTTTTTT. Translated, it gives CAGDRVSTNEKLFF.

This rearrangement joins TRBV5-1 to TRBJ2-1; 8 bases line up with TRBD2. The CDR3 length is 15 residues. The V and J ends lost 0 bases and 8 bases, in that order; junction bases with no gene match: 7. The germline V gene has CDR1 SGHRS and CDR2 YFSETQ. CDR3 DNA: TGCGCCAGCAGCTTGGGAGCGGGAGAAACGGATGAGCAGTTCTTC. It yields the protein CASSLGAGETDEQFF.

The rearrangement joins TRBV27 to TRBJ2-7; perhaps TRBD2 as D (6 bases). Germline V lookup: CDR1 MNHEY, CDR2 SMNVEV (reference sequence). The V gene lost 10 bases and the J gene lost 6 bases, with 13 bases spanning the gap. CDR3 length: 11 amino acids. The CDR3 is CATAVGGEQYF. In nucleotides, the CDR3 is TGTGCCACCGCAGTCGGGGGCGAGCAGTACTTC.

The CDR3 DNA sequence: TGTGCCAGCAGCTTGCCAGGGGGCTCGGGCTATGGCTACACCTTC. It is translated as CASSLPGGSGYGYTF. This chain uses TRBV5-6 with TRBJ1-2, with 8 bases that match TRBD1. Germline V gene sequence: CDR1 SGHDT, CDR2 YYEEEE. The J segment lost 4 bases and the V segment lost 1 base, leaving 6 bases of the junction unmatched. The CDR3 runs to 15 residues.

V usage is TRBV1 and J usage is TRBJ2-1; the DNA was not compared with TRBD2, the D call given in the table. TRBV1 is tagged as a pseudogene. The CDR3 has 19 amino acids. CDR3 DNA sequence: TGCACCAGCAGTCGGGGAGGGACTAGCGGGAGTTCATCCTACAATGAGCAGTTCTTC. It specifies CTSSRGGTSGSSSYNEQFF.

This chain joins TRBV6-5 and TRBJ2-1, with D maybe TRBD2 (5 bases). This CDR3 contains 14 residues. CDR1 is MNHEY, CDR2 SVGAGI, per germline. V was clipped by 8 bases and J by 8 bases, with 19 bases between them. The CDR3 sequence: CASCQRRSVDEQFF. CDR3 in DNA: TGTGCCAGCTGCCAGAGGAGGTCGGTCGATGAGCAGTTCTTC.

This sequence joins TRBV28 and TRBJ1-2; D gene ambiguous. CDR3 length: 14 residues. The germline CDR1 and CDR2 sequences are MDHEN and SYDVKM. V gave up 7 bases and J gave up 0 bases, with 12 bases separating them. The CDR3 coding sequence is TGTGCCAGCATACTTCGGGGAGCTAACTATGGCTACACCTTC. Translating it yields CASILRGANYGYTF.

The J gene is TRBJ2-5, the V gene TRBV5-1, with 7 bases matching TRBD1. The V gene end was trimmed by 3 bases and the J gene end by 1 base; junction bases not matched to a gene: 6. The CDR3 covers 15 residues. Germline CDR1 SGHRS, CDR2 YFSETQ. In DNA form, the CDR3 reads TGCGCCAGCAGCTCTCCCGGGACAGCCCAAGAGACCCAGTACTTC. This encodes CASSSPGTAQETQYF.

The chain combines TRBV14 with TRBJ1-5; TRBD1 matches at 9 bases. V shed 4 bases and J 4 bases; nucleotides not matched to a gene: 5. The CDR3 covers 15 residues. Germline assignment: CDR1 SGHDN and CDR2 FVKESK. The CDR3 protein is CASSPLGQGNQPQHF. CDR3 coding DNA: TGTGCCAGCAGCCCTTTGGGACAGGGTAATCAGCCCCAGCATTTT.

This rearrangement joins TRBV10-2 to TRBJ2-5; 7 bases are a match to TRBD2. Trimming at V came to 2 bases and at J to 3 bases, leaving 9 bases not matched to a gene. Per the germline V gene, CDR1 is WSHSY and CDR2 is SAAADI. The CDR3 has 16 amino acids. The CDR3 sequence is CASSEKYAGVEETQYF. The DNA of the CDR3 is TGCGCCAGCAGTGAGAAGTACGCGGGAGTAGAAGAGACCCAGTACTTC.

This chain connects TRBV9 to TRBJ2-2; D might be TRBD1 (6 bases). Trimming took off 5 bases at V and 8 bases at J, with 13 bases between the two ends. Per germline, CDR1 SGDLS and CDR2 YYNGEE. The CDR3 is 13 amino acids. For the CDR3, the DNA is TGTGCCAGCAGAAGGGGGTTGGTTGGGGAGCTGTTTTTT. Translation gives CASRRGLVGELFF.

V is TRBV10-3 and J is TRBJ2-5; 7 positions agree with TRBD2. The ends lost 8 bases at V and 6 bases at J; junction bases unmatched: 15. CDR1 is ENHRY and CDR2 is SYGVKD in the germline V gene. This CDR3 comprises 15 residues. The CDR3 sequence: CAIGAGAEAGQTQYF. CDR3 DNA: TGTGCCATCGGGGCGGGAGCGGAGGCCGGGCAGACCCAGTACTTC.